This T cell receptor beta chain appears in the sequencing data of a study of T cells expressing NK-cell markers. Study-level points and caveats: Whether the expanded NKG2C+ T cell clones recognized HCMV remained unclear.

As to this clonotype: The antigen is not known.

TCR beta cDNA was generated via 5'RACE template switching incorporating UMIs. TCRdb reanalyzed the 5' RACE reads, giving one entry per CDR3 protein sequence and no DNA. In total, the table holds a few hundred thousand distinct CDR3 sequences. Germline CDR1 and CDR2: MDHEN and SYDVKM. The CDR3 runs 15 residues. The TCR was taken from a man aged 18-75 years in good health. The specimen was blood T cells: a sorted CD56 or NKG2C T cell subset, CD4+ or CD8+ T cells, or bulk PBMC T cells (not recorded which). The genes are TRBV28 and TRBJ2-1. The CDR3 reads CASLKAGSSYNEQFF.